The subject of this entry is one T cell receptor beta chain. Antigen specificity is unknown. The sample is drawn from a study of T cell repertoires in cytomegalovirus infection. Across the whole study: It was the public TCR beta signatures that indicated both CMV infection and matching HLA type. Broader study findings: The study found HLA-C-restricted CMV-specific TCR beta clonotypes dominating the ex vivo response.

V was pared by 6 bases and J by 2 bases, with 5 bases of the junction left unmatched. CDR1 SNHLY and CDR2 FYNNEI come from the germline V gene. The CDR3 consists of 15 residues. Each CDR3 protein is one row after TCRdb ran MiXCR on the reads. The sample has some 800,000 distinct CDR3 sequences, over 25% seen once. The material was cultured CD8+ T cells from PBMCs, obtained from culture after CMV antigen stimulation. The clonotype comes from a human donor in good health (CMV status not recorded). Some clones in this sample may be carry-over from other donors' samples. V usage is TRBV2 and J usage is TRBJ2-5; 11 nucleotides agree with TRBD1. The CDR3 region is CASSPDRGRQETQYF. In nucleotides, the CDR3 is TGTGCCAGCAGCCCGGACAGGGGGCGGCAAGAGACCCAGTACTTC.